A single sample gave rise to the 19 T cell receptor beta chains below, sequenced in a study of identifying expanded T cells in peripheral blood. TCRdb keeps only in-frame clones here, not all; method: immunoSEQ multiplex PCR. The sample gives more than 50,000 clones, about four fifths of which show up once; about 18% is in the top ten. Sequenced: blood. Receptors were obtained from a person aged 18 to 75 in good health.

The CDR3 spells CASRPSSGTKGYTF. The DNA of the CDR3 is TGTGCCAGCAGGCCCTCCTCCGGGACTAAAGGCTACACCTTC. V gene TRBV6-1 combines with J gene TRBJ1-2, with D maybe TRBD1 (5 bases). The germline CDR1 and CDR2 sequences are MNHNS and SASEGT. V was pared by 6 bases and J by 8 bases, with 19 bases between. The CDR3 is made up of 14 amino acids.

This clone was detected a few times. This chain joins TRBV4-1 and TRBJ1-2, with D unclear. The length of the CDR3 is 13 residues. Germline lookup yields CDR1 MGHRA and CDR2 YSYEKL. V was trimmed by 4 bases and J by 3 bases, leaving 9 bases between them. This CDR3 is CASSLDGDYGYTF. CDR3 nucleotides: TGCGCCAGCAGCCTGGACGGCGACTATGGCTACACCTTC.

This chain links TRBV5-6 with TRBJ2-5; 7 bases align to TRBD1. The CDR3 runs 13 residues. V dropped 6 bases and J dropped 4; count of bases not matched to a gene: 6. The germline gives CDR1 SGHDT, CDR2 YYEEEE. CDR3 protein: CASMRAGGETQYF. The DNA for the CDR3 is TGTGCCAGCATGCGGGCAGGGGGAGAGACCCAGTACTTC.

The chain carries TRBV2 and TRBJ1-1, with D uncertain. This CDR3 spans 12 amino acids. Germline V gives CDR1 SNHLY, CDR2 FYNNEI. In DNA form, the CDR3 reads TGTGCGACCGGTCTTGGGAACACTGAAGCTTTCTTT. Amino acid sequence: CATGLGNTEAFF.

This chain joins TRBV6-5 and TRBJ1-2; a weak D match, TRBD1 (6 bases). V was clipped by 5 bases and J by 2 bases, with 9 bases between them. Germline V lookup: CDR1 MNHEY, CDR2 SVGAGI. The CDR3 loop spans 13 amino acids. The CDR3 nucleotides read TGTGCCAGCAGTCCAGGGACAAACTATGGCTACACCTTC. Encoded protein: CASSPGTNYGYTF.

V is TRBV7-9 and J is TRBJ1-2; D is undetermined. The CDR3 extends over 13 amino acids. Per the germline V gene, CDR1 is SEHNR and CDR2 is FQNEAQ (reference sequence). V was pared by 1 base and J by 5 bases, with 8 bases between. The CDR3 region is CASSLEPDYGYTF. The DNA for the CDR3 is TGTGCCAGCAGCTTAGAACCGGATTATGGCTACACCTTC.

The chain combines TRBV6-1 with TRBJ1-1, with TRBD1 identical over 7 bases. This CDR3 is built from 14 residues. Germline loops: CDR1 MNHNS, CDR2 SASEGT. The J segment lost 11 bases and the V segment lost 5 bases, leaving 14 bases of the junction unmatched. The CDR3 nucleotides are TGTGCCAGCAGTCTCAGCCCGGGACAGAGTTGGGCTTTCTTT. Translation gives CASSLSPGQSWAFF.

The V and J genes are TRBV30 and TRBJ1-2; 7 bases fit TRBD1. The CDR3 loop spans 14 amino acids. Germline V gene data show CDR1 as GTSNPN and CDR2 as SVGIG (reference sequence). Germline trimming cut 1 base from V and 4 bases from J; bases unmatched to any gene: 6. Written as DNA, the CDR3 is TGTGCCTGGAGTGGTTCGGGACAGCCCTATGGCTACACCTTC. Amino acid sequence: CAWSGSGQPYGYTF.

The chain employs TRBV7-9 and TRBJ1-1; D is undetermined. The CDR3 spans 15 residues. Germline values: CDR1 SEHNR, CDR2 FQNEAQ (reference sequence). Trimming stripped 0 bases from V and 0 bases from J, with 8 bases between. CDR3: CASSLARGVNTEAFF. CDR3 nucleotide sequence: TGTGCCAGCAGCTTAGCGCGGGGAGTGAACACTGAAGCTTTCTTT.

The CDR3 loop reads CASSQGQGTEAFF. As DNA, the CDR3 is TGTGCCAGCAGCCAAGGACAGGGCACTGAAGCTTTCTTT. V is TRBV11-3 and J is TRBJ1-1, with 8 bases lining up with TRBD1. After removal of 5 bases from V and 4 bases from J, the junction contained 3 bases not matched to a gene. The germline CDR1 and CDR2 sequences are SGHNT and YENEEA. The CDR3 length is 13 residues.

The chain recombines TRBV5-5 with TRBJ1-2, with TRBD1 matching over 8 bases. Germline assignment: CDR1 SGHKS and CDR2 YYEKEE (reference sequence). The CDR3 sequence is 15 residues long. Losses at the gene ends were 1 base for V and 5 bases for J; bases not matched to a gene: 7. CDR3 loop: CASSLRQGAGYGYTF. The CDR3 coding sequence is TGTGCCAGCAGCTTGCGTCAGGGGGCCGGGTATGGCTACACCTTC. Full variable domain (outside the CDR3, taken from reference TRBV5-5 and TRBJ1-2): DAGVTQSPTHLIKTRGQQVTLRCSPISGHKSVSWYQQVLGQGPQFIFQYYEKEERGRGNFPDRFSARQFPNYSSELNVNALLLGDSALYLCASSLRQGAGYGYTFGSGTRLTVV.

The rearrangement links TRBV19 to TRBJ1-1, with D unclear. CDR3 length equals 13 residues. The germline V gene has CDR1 LNHDA and CDR2 SQIVND (reference sequence). Trimming removed 5 bases at V and 0 bases at J, with 7 bases between. Written as DNA, the CDR3 is TGTGCCAGTAGTTCGAGTATGAACACTGAAGCTTTCTTT. Its protein product is CASSSSMNTEAFF. The entire variable domain, with the rest obtained from reference TRBV19 and TRBJ1-1, is as follows: DGGITQSPKYLFRKEGQNVTLSCEQNLNHDAMYWYRQDPGQGLRLIYYSQIVNDFQKGDIAEGYSVSREKKESFPLTVTSAQKNPTAFYLCASSSSMNTEAFFGQGTRLTVV.

Comment on this clone: At the DNA level, this CDR3 is encoded by other sequences in the same sample as well. V and J are TRBV10-2 and TRBJ1-5; no definite D call. V dropped 2 bases and J dropped 6 bases, with 11 bases sitting between them. CDR1 and CDR2 (germline): WSHSY, SAAADI. The CDR3 loop spans 14 amino acids. The CDR3 DNA follows: TGCGCCAGCAGTGAGAGAGGGTACGGTCAGCCCCAGCATTTT. Translation: CASSERGYGQPQHF.

This clone was seen a single time. This chain connects TRBV6-1 to TRBJ2-7; TRBD2 matches 13 bases. The CDR3 is 15 amino acids. V lost 2 bases, J lost 6 bases, and 4 bases stayed unmatched. From germline, CDR1 is MNHNS and CDR2 SASEGT. The CDR3 region has the DNA TGTGCCAGCAGTGAATGGACTAGCGGGGGAGGCGAGCAGTACGTC. It yields the protein CASSEWTSGGGEQYV.

The rearrangement links TRBV7-7 to TRBJ2-3; the match to TRBD2 covers 7 bases. J gave up 2 bases and V 5 bases, and 4 bases lay outside the gene matches. CDR1 and CDR2 from the germline V gene are SSHAT and FNYEAQ (reference sequence). The CDR3 sequence is 14 residues long. The CDR3 is CASSPGLLTDTQYF. The CDR3 nucleotides are TGTGCCAGCAGCCCGGGACTACTCACAGATACGCAGTATTTT.

This clone was detected only once. CDR3 sequence: CASSPELAGVQREQYF. In DNA form, the CDR3 reads TGCGCCAGCAGCCCCGAACTAGCGGGAGTCCAACGGGAGCAGTACTTC. This chain uses TRBV4-3 with TRBJ2-7; TRBD2 matches at 11 bases. CDR3 size: 16 residues. Germline CDR1 and CDR2: LGHNA and YSLEER. The V and J ends lost 4 bases and 7 bases, in that order; junction bases with no gene match: 12.

As to this clone: A junction boundary mismatches the germline segment, possibly from a read error. V usage is TRBV6-1 and J usage is TRBJ2-3; 10 bases line up with TRBD2. The CDR3 extends over 11 amino acids. CDR1 is MNHNS and CDR2 is SASEGT in the germline V gene. CDR3 in amino acids: CASSRLAGPLF. The CDR3, as DNA: TGTGCCAGCAGTAGACTAGCGGGTCCCCTTTTT.

The J gene is TRBJ2-2, the V gene TRBV7-2; no reliable D call. Germline V CDR1 and CDR2: SGHTA, FQGNSA. Trimming shortened V by 4 bases and J by 2 bases, and 5 bases separated the two germline ends. The CDR3 contains 13 residues. DNA for the CDR3: TGTGCCAGCAGCTCAGCTAACACCGGGGAGCTGTTTTTT. It encodes CASSSANTGELFF. Based on the CDR3 plus reference TRBV7-2 and TRBJ2-2, the full variable domain is GAGVSQSPSNKVTEKGKDVELRCDPISGHTALYWYRQSLGQGLEFLIYFQGNSAPDKSGLPSDRFSAERTGGSVSTLTIQRTQQEDSAVYLCASSSANTGELFFGEGSRLTVL.

CDR3 region: CASSGDSSALRNIQYF. DNA of the CDR3: TGTGCCAGCAGCGGGGACAGTTCCGCCTTAAGGAACATTCAGTACTTC. The gene calls are TRBV7-9 and TRBJ2-4, with TRBD1 identical over 7 bases. The CDR3 is made up of 16 amino acids. CDR1 and CDR2 from the germline V gene are SEHNR and FQNEAQ (reference sequence). Trimming at V came to 5 bases and at J to 7 bases, leaving 14 bases not matched to a gene. The complete variable domain, with remaining parts taken from reference TRBV7-9 and TRBJ2-4, reads DTGVSQNPRHKITKRGQNVTFRCDPISEHNRLYWYRQTLGQGPEFLTYFQNEAQLEKSRLLSDRFSAERPKGSFSTLEIQRTEQGDSAMYLCASSGDSSALRNIQYFGAGTRLSVL.